These 32 T cell receptor beta chains came from one sample sequenced in a study of early T cells in non-severe SARS-CoV-2 infection. TCRdb fed the 5' RACE reads into MiXCR, producing one record per CDR3 protein. This sample has under 65,000 distinct CDR3 sequences, with around an eighth found just once. Sequences were obtained from whole blood. The receptors come from an adult who was a healthcare worker with PCR-confirmed SARS-CoV-2 infection or an uninfected control (not recorded which).

This clonotype showed up many times. The rearrangement uses TRBV7-2 and TRBJ2-1, with TRBD2 matching over 8 bases. With V trimmed by 6 bases and J by 11 bases, 12 bases remained unmatched. Germline lookup yields CDR1 SGHTA and CDR2 FQGNSA. The CDR3 is 14 amino acids. CDR3 bases: TGTGCCAGCAGATCGGACCCGGGAGGGAGACAGCAGTTCTTC. Protein product: CASRSDPGGRQQFF. Based on the CDR3 plus reference TRBV7-2 and TRBJ2-1, the full variable domain is GAGVSQSPSNKVTEKGKDVELRCDPISGHTALYWYRQSLGQGLEFLIYFQGNSAPDKSGLPSDRFSAERTGGSVSTLTIQRTQQEDSAVYLCASRSDPGGRQQFFGPGTRLTVL.

The gene calls are TRBV7-8 and TRBJ1-4, with a weak D call TRBD1 (6 bases). Germline values: CDR1 SGHVS, CDR2 FQNEAQ. CDR3 length equals 15 residues. Trimming cost V 5 bases and J 8 bases, with 18 bases left between them. CDR3 coding DNA: TGTGCCAGCAGCCCCCGGGGACACCTGGAGGAAAAACTGTTTTTT. This codes for CASSPRGHLEEKLFF.

This CDR3 reads CSVEGLLEPGLAVYNEQFF. DNA of the CDR3: TGCAGCGTTGAAGGATTACTAGAACCGGGACTAGCGGTGTACAATGAGCAGTTCTTC. The chain couples TRBV29-1 to TRBJ2-1, with 11 bases identical to TRBD2. V shed 1 base and J 4 bases; nucleotides not matched to a gene: 15. The germline V gene has CDR1 SQVTM and CDR2 ANQGSEA. The CDR3 covers 19 residues.

The V and J genes are TRBV30 and TRBJ2-7; 7 bases agree with TRBD1. CDR1 GTSNPN and CDR2 SVGIG come from the germline V gene (reference sequence). The J segment lost 1 base and the V segment lost 7 bases, leaving 7 bases of the junction unmatched. The CDR3 is 13 residues long. The CDR3 loop reads CALDRVASYEQYF. The CDR3 DNA is TGTGCCTTAGACAGGGTAGCGTCCTACGAGCAGTACTTC. The entire variable domain, with the rest obtained from reference TRBV30 and TRBJ2-7, is as follows: SQTIHQWPATLVQPVGSPLSLECTVEGTSNPNLYWYRQAAGRGLQLLFYSVGIGQISSEVPQNLSASRPQDRQFILSSKKLLLSDSGFYLCALDRVASYEQYFGPGTRLTVT.

There are a few counts of this clonotype. The rearrangement links TRBV7-2 to TRBJ1-4, with 9 nucleotides matching TRBD1. The V and J ends lost 0 bases and 6 bases, in that order; junction bases with no gene match: 11. The germline CDR1 and CDR2 sequences are SGHTA and FQGNSA. The CDR3 runs 18 residues. This CDR3 is CASSLAVPGQGLYEKLFF. The CDR3 bases are TGTGCCAGCAGCTTAGCCGTCCCGGGACAGGGCTTGTATGAAAAACTGTTTTTT.

There are many counts of this clonotype. The V and J genes are TRBV29-1 and TRBJ1-2; D remains unclear. Germline CDR1 and CDR2: SQVTM and ANQGSEA. V shed 4 bases and J shed 6 bases, with 18 bases lying between them. The CDR3 runs 14 residues. CDR3 amino acids: CSVGGGPQTHGYTF. As DNA, the CDR3 is TGCAGCGTTGGGGGTGGGCCCCAGACTCATGGCTACACCTTC.

On this clonotype: Being one base from a much bigger clone, this may be a read error. Since the CDR3 does not end with the conserved phenylalanine or tryptophan, this likely comes from a read error. This chain uses TRBV2 with TRBJ2-7, with D unclear. Germline V gives CDR1 SNHLY, CDR2 FYNNEI. CDR3 length: 12 residues. V lost 11 bases and J 2 bases, leaving 13 bases between the germline ends. The CDR3 DNA is TGTGCCGGAGCGTTGCTTCCCTACGAGCAGTACCTC. This gives the protein CAGALLPYEQYL.

V and J are TRBV21-1 and TRBJ1-3; TRBD1, the D gene given by the table, was not confirmed from the DNA. TRBV21-1 is deemed a pseudogene. The CDR3 has 13 amino acids. CDR3 amino acids: CASSGGVGNTIYF. The CDR3 DNA reads TGTGCCAGCAGTGGGGGAGTCGGAAACACCATATATTTT.

The V call is TRBV2, the J call TRBJ1-1; perhaps TRBD1 as D (6 bases). Germline CDR1 reads SNHLY; CDR2 reads FYNNEI. V was pared by 7 bases and J by 1 base, with 13 bases between. This CDR3 comprises 14 residues. The CDR3 reads CASTRGTKNTEAFF. The CDR3 DNA reads TGTGCCAGCACCCGCGGGACAAAGAACACTGAAGCTTTCTTT.

Many counts were recorded for this clonotype. J is TRBJ2-3 and V is TRBV6-6, with 7 bases that match TRBD2. Germline V CDR1 and CDR2: MNHNY, SVGAGI (reference sequence). The V gene end was trimmed by 6 bases and the J gene end by 7 bases; junction bases not matched to a gene: 13. The CDR3 is 15 amino acids. This CDR3 is CASSSEGIAGYTQYF. DNA of the CDR3: TGTGCCAGCAGCTCGGAGGGAATAGCGGGTTATACGCAGTATTTT.

V is TRBV7-9 and J is TRBJ1-2, with D maybe TRBD1 (5 bases). The CDR3 is made up of 14 amino acids. The germline V and J ends were trimmed by 0 bases and 4 bases, with 9 bases remaining between them. Germline V gene lookup returns CDR1 SEHNR and CDR2 FQNEAQ (reference sequence). The CDR3 sequence: CASSLAQGGYGYTF. The DNA of the CDR3 is TGTGCCAGCAGCTTAGCTCAGGGTGGCTATGGCTACACCTTC. The whole variable domain, filled in from reference TRBV7-9 and TRBJ1-2, reads DTGVSQNPRHKITKRGQNVTFRCDPISEHNRLYWYRQTLGQGPEFLTYFQNEAQLEKSRLLSDRFSAERPKGSFSTLEIQRTEQGDSAMYLCASSLAQGGYGYTFGSGTRLTVV.

Ten or more counts support this clonotype. V usage is TRBV18 and J usage is TRBJ2-1; 12 bases line up with TRBD2. The junction had 5 bases not matched to a gene; V was cut back by 4 bases and J by 4 bases. CDR1 is KGHSH, CDR2 LQKENI, per germline. The CDR3 consists of 16 residues. CDR3 in amino acids: CASSQTGLAGYNEQFF. CDR3 coding DNA: TGTGCCAGCTCACAAACCGGACTAGCGGGGTACAATGAGCAGTTCTTC.

This chain links TRBV7-9 with TRBJ1-2, with D possibly being TRBD1 (5 bases). This CDR3 region has 17 residues. V lost 5 bases to trimming and J lost 5 bases, with 24 bases between them. The germline gives CDR1 SEHNR, CDR2 FQNEAQ (reference sequence). CDR3 protein: CASSRPHDGHRGYGYTF. The CDR3 coding sequence is TGTGCCAGCAGCCGCCCCCACGACGGGCATCGGGGGTATGGCTACACCTTC.

This chain connects TRBV6-5 to TRBJ2-1; TRBD1 matches at 11 bases. CDR1 and CDR2 (germline): MNHEY, SVGAGI. Unmatched junction bases numbered 0, after V lost 2 bases and J lost 3 bases. The CDR3 has 15 amino acids. For the CDR3, the DNA is TGTGCCAGCAGTTACGGGACAGGGGGCTACAATGAGCAGTTCTTC. Its protein is CASSYGTGGYNEQFF.

This clonotype was counted a single time. It may be a read error: a sequence one base away is much more abundant. The chain links TRBV7-8 to TRBJ2-1; D is perhaps TRBD1 (6 bases). This CDR3 comprises 15 residues. Germline V CDR1 and CDR2: SGHVS, FQNEAQ. The CDR3 region has the DNA TGTGCCAGCAGCTTAAGGGACACAGGGATCGGTGAGCAGTCCTTC. Protein sequence: CASSLRDTGIGEQSF. Looking up the rest from reference TRBV7-8 and TRBJ2-1 gives the full variable domain: GAGVSQSPRYKVAKRGQDVALRCDPISGHVSLFWYQQALGQGPEFLTYFQNEAQLDKSGLPSDRFFAERPEGSVSTLKIQRTQQEDSAVYLCASSLRDTGIGEQSFGPGTRLTVL.

This clonotype occurred many times. The rearrangement links TRBV4-3 to TRBJ2-7; tentatively, D is TRBD1 (6 bases). The CDR3 contains 17 residues. Germline lookup yields CDR1 LGHNA and CDR2 YSLEER. V gave up 0 bases and J gave up 4 bases, with 19 bases separating them. DNA of the CDR3: TGCGCCAGCAGCCAAGAGGTTCGGTCTCAAGGGGGATACGAGCAGTACTTC. Translated, it gives CASSQEVRSQGGYEQYF.

J is TRBJ2-3 and V is TRBV30; D is ambiguous. Germline CDR1 is GTSNPN and CDR2 is SVGIG (reference sequence). Trimming cost V 3 bases and J 7 bases, with 20 bases left between them. The CDR3 runs to 15 residues. In DNA form, the CDR3 reads TGTGCCTGGAGCGGCGGTGCGGCCCCTCTTTATACGCAGTATTTT. Encoded protein: CAWSGGAAPLYTQYF.

This clonotype was counted a few times. The V call is TRBV27, the J call TRBJ2-7; 8 bases are a match to TRBD2. The V segment lost 5 bases and the J segment 1 base; nucleotides outside the gene matches: 4. CDR1 and CDR2 (germline): MNHEY, SMNVEV (reference sequence). The CDR3 runs to 14 residues. The DNA of the CDR3 is TGTGCCAGCAGTAGAGCGGGGGAGTCCTACGAGCAGTACTTC. Translated, it gives CASSRAGESYEQYF.

This clonotype was detected ten times or more. Here the CDR3 reads CASSLRQGAGNTIYF. The CDR3 coding sequence is TGTGCCAGCAGCCTTCGACAGGGCGCGGGAAACACCATATATTTT. This chain uses TRBV6-5 with TRBJ1-3, with TRBD1 identical over 7 bases. Trimming at V came to 6 bases and at J to 4 bases, leaving 9 bases not matched to a gene. The CDR3 loop spans 15 amino acids. Germline V gene sequence: CDR1 MNHEY, CDR2 SVGAGI.

This clonotype was detected many times. V is TRBV3-1 and J is TRBJ1-2; D ambiguous. The germline gives CDR1 LGHDT, CDR2 YNNKEL (reference sequence). V gave up 0 bases and J gave up 2 bases, with 7 bases separating them. The CDR3 is 14 residues long. In DNA, the CDR3 is TGTGCCAGCAGCCAAGATCAAACCAACTATGGCTACACCTTC. Translation gives CASSQDQTNYGYTF.

This clonotype was counted a few times. The chain has TRBV7-9 and TRBJ2-3; D unresolved. CDR3 size: 13 residues. Germline V gene sequence: CDR1 SEHNR, CDR2 FQNEAQ (reference sequence). V was clipped by 0 bases and J by 4 bases, with 5 bases between them. CDR3 nucleotides: TGTGCCAGCAGCTTAGCCCCCGCAGATACGCAGTATTTT. Its protein is CASSLAPADTQYF.

This clonotype was found many times. The J gene is TRBJ2-7, the V gene TRBV7-6, with 16 nucleotides matching TRBD2. The CDR3 length is 17 residues. Germline loops: CDR1 SGHVS, CDR2 FNYEAQ. The J segment lost 0 bases and the V segment lost 3 bases, leaving 2 bases of the junction unmatched. CDR3 sequence reads: CASSLGLAGGSSYEQYF. The CDR3 DNA follows: TGTGCCAGCAGCTTGGGACTAGCGGGGGGGAGCTCCTACGAGCAGTACTTC. Looking up the rest from reference TRBV7-6 and TRBJ2-7 gives the full variable domain: GAGVSQSPRYKVTKRGQDVALRCDPISGHVSLYWYRQALGQGPEFLTYFNYEAQQDKSGLPNDRFSAERPEGSISTLTIQRTEQRDSAMYRCASSLGLAGGSSYEQYFGPGTRLTVT.

This clonotype was observed a handful of times. The chain has TRBV19 and TRBJ2-7; no clear D gene. Germline V lookup: CDR1 LNHDA, CDR2 SQIVND (reference sequence). This CDR3 contains 14 residues. Trimming took off 0 bases at V and 3 bases at J, with 9 bases between the two ends. CDR3 sequence: CASSIDRTNYEQYF. Written as DNA, the CDR3 is TGTGCCAGTAGTATAGATCGGACGAACTACGAGCAGTACTTC.

This clonotype has a count of ten or more. This chain joins TRBV10-3 and TRBJ2-5; D unclear. This CDR3 has 14 amino acids. Per germline, CDR1 ENHRY and CDR2 SYGVKD. Trimming stripped 4 bases from V and 1 base from J, with 10 bases between. CDR3 in DNA: TGTGCCATCAGTGCCTCTAAAGGCCAAGAGACCCAGTACTTC. Its protein is CAISASKGQETQYF.

The chain links TRBV12-5 to TRBJ1-1; D gene ambiguous. Germline-derived CDR1 and CDR2 are LGHNT and FRNRAP. V was pared by 8 bases and J by 7 bases, with 11 bases between. CDR3 length: 11 residues. The CDR3 is CASRERGEAFF. CDR3 DNA sequence: TGTGCTAGTAGAGAAAGAGGTGAAGCTTTCTTT.

The chain has TRBV6-5 and TRBJ1-2; possibly TRBD1 for D (5 bases). This CDR3 is built from 13 residues. Looked up from germline, CDR1 is MNHEY and CDR2 is SVGAGI. Between the trimmed V and J ends, which lost 6 bases and 2 bases, there was a span of 10 bases. CDR3 region: CASRWDGNYGYTF. The CDR3 DNA sequence: TGTGCCAGCAGATGGGACGGGAACTATGGCTACACCTTC.

By proportion, this clonotype is medium-sized (0.01 to 0.1%). The CDR3 DNA sequence: TGTGCCAGCAGCCAGGGACAGGGATACAATGAGCAGTTCTTC. Amino acids: CASSQGQGYNEQFF. The chain couples TRBV13 to TRBJ2-1; 9 bases fit TRBD1. J was trimmed by 4 bases and V by 5 bases; bases with no gene match: 3. CDR1 is PRHDT, CDR2 FYEKMQ, per germline (reference sequence). The CDR3 is 14 residues long. The whole variable domain, remainder taken from reference TRBV13 and TRBJ2-1, is AAGVIQSPRHLIKEKRETATLKCYPIPRHDTVYWYQQGPGQDPQFLISFYEKMQSDKGSIPDRFSAQQFSDYHSELNMSSLELGDSALYFCASSQGQGYNEQFFGPGTRLTVL.

The chain carries TRBV24-1 and TRBJ2-4, with a possible D match to TRBD1 (6 bases). Trimming shortened V by 0 bases and J by 1 base, and 18 bases separated the two germline ends. Germline CDR1 is KGHDR and CDR2 is SFDVKD. The CDR3 extends over 19 amino acids. The CDR3 region has the DNA TGTGCCACCAGTGATTTGACCGGAGGAGACAGGATCGCCAAAAACATTCAGTACTTC. Protein: CATSDLTGGDRIAKNIQYF.

The gene calls are TRBV15 and TRBJ2-2, with TRBD1 matching 9 bases. The trim removed 0 bases at V and 5 bases at J, leaving 4 bases unmatched. Germline CDR1 is LNHNV and CDR2 is YYDKDF (reference sequence). The CDR3 has 16 residues. The CDR3 sequence is CATSRDPTGGTGELFF. DNA of the CDR3: TGTGCCACCAGCAGAGATCCGACAGGGGGGACCGGGGAGCTGTTTTTT.

At least ten counts were recorded for this clonotype. J is TRBJ2-3 and V is TRBV10-1; D tentatively fits TRBD1 or TRBD2 (5 bases each). The CDR3 runs 15 residues. The germline V gene has CDR1 WNHNN and CDR2 SYGVQD (reference sequence). Between the trimmed V and J ends, which lost 3 bases and 4 bases, there was a span of 14 bases. The CDR3 DNA sequence: TGCGCCAGCAGTGAATCCGGGGCTGGCGCAGATACGCAGTATTTT. Translation gives CASSESGAGADTQYF.

The rearrangement joins TRBV12-3 or TRBV12-4 to TRBJ1-2; D uncertain. The CDR3 covers 13 residues. Trimming stripped 6 bases from V and 8 bases from J, with 16 bases between. The CDR3 is CASRLRQAGGYTF. CDR3 coding DNA: TGTGCCAGCAGATTACGCCAGGCGGGAGGCTACACCTTC.

This clonotype was seen a few times. V is TRBV6-5 and J is TRBJ2-7, with 8 bases aligning to TRBD1. Germline lookup yields CDR1 MNHEY and CDR2 SVGAGI. CDR3 size: 16 residues. V shed 1 base, J shed 4 bases, and the junction held 9 bases outside the gene matches. The CDR3 here is CASSYWDQGAQYEQYF. In DNA form, the CDR3 reads TGTGCCAGCAGTTACTGGGATCAGGGGGCCCAGTACGAGCAGTACTTC.